This TCR beta chain was identified in a study of T cell responses to AZD1222 COVID-19 vaccine. Study-wide results and limits: Repertoire samples came only from after the peak T cell response.

Germline-derived CDR1 and CDR2 are SEHNR and FQNEAQ (reference sequence). This CDR3 comprises 13 residues. V dropped 9 bases and J dropped 5; count of bases not matched to a gene: 7. In its sample, this clone was seen once. Its target is not known. The assay was immunoSEQ multiplex PCR, and TCRdb's table has in-frame clones only and misses some. The sample shows 100,000 to 150,000 clones, approximately 91% of them seen only once. Recipients boosted at about 4 weeks or about 12 weeks are pooled. The rearrangement joins TRBV7-9 to TRBJ1-1; 9 bases are shared with TRBD1. Material: peripheral blood, obtained 28 days after the second AZD1222 dose. This receptor was identified in an adult who received the AZD1222 COVID-19 vaccine. The CDR3 is CASLQGARTEAFF. Here the CDR3 DNA reads TGTGCCAGTCTACAGGGGGCGAGGACTGAAGCTTTCTTT.